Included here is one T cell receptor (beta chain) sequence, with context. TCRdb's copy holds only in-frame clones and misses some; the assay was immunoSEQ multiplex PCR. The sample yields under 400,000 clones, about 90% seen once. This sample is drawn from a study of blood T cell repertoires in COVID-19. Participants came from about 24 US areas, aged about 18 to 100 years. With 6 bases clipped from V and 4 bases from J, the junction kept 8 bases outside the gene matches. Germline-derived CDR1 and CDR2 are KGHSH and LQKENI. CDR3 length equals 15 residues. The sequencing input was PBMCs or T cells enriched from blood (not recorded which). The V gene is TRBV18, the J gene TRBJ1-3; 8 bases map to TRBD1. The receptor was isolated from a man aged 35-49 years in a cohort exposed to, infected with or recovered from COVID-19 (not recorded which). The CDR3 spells CASSQKQGDGNTIYF. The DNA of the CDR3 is TGTGCCAGCTCCCAGAAACAGGGGGACGGAAACACCATATATTTT.